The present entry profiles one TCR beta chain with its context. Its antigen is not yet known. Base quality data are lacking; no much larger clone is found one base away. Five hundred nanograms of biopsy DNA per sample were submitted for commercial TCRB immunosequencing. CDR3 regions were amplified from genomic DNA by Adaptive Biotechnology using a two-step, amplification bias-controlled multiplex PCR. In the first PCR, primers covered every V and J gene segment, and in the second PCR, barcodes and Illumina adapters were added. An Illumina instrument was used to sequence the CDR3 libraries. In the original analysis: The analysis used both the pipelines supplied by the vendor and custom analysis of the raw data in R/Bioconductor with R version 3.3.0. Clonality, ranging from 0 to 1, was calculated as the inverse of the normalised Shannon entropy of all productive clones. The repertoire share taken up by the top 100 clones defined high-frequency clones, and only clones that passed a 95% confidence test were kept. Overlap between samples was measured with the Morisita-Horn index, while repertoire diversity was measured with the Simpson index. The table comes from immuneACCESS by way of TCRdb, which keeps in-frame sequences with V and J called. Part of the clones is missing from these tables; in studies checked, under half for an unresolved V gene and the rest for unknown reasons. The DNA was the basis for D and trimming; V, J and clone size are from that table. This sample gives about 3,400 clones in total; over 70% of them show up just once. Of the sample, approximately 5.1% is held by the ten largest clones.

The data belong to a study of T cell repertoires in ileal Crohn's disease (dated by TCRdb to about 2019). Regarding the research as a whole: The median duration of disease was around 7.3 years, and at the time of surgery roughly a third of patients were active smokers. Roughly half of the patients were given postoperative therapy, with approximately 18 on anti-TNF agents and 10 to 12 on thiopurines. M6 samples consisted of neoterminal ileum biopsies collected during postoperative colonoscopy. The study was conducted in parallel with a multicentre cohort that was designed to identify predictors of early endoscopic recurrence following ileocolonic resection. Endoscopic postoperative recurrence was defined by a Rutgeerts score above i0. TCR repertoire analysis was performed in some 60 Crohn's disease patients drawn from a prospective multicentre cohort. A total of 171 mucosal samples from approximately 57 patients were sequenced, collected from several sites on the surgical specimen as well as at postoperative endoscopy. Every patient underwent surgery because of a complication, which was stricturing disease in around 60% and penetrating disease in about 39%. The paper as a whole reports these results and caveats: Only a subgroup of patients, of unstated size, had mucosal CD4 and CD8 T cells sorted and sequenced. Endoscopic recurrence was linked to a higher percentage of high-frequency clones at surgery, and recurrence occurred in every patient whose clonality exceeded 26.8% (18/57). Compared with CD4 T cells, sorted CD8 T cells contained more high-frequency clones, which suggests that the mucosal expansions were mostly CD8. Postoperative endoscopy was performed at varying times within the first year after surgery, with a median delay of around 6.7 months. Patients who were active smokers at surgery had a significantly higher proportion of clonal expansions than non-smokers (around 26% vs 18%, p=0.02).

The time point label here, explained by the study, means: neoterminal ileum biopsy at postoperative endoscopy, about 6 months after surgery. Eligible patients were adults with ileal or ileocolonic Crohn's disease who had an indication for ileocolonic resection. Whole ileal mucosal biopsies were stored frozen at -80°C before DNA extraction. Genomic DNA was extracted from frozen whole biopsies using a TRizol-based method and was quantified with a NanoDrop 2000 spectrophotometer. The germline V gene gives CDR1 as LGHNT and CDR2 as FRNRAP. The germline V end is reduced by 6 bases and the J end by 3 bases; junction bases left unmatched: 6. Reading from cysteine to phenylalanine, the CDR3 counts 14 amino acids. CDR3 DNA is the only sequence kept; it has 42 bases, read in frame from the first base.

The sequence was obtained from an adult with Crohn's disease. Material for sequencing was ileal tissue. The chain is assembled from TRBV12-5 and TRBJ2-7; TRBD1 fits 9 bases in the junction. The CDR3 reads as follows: CASGLGQGVYEQYF. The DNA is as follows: TGTGCTAGTGGCCTGGGACAGGGTGTCTACGAGCAGTACTTC. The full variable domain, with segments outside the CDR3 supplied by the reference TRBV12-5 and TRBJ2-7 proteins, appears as DARVTQTPRHKVTEMGQEVTMRCQPILGHNTVFWYRQTMMQGLELLAYFRNRAPLDDSGMPKDRFSAEMPDATLATLKIQPSEPRDSAVYFCASGLGQGVYEQYFGPGTRLTVT.